This T cell receptor beta chain was retrieved from a study of T cell responses to AZD1222 COVID-19 vaccine. Study context: The analysis combined second doses at about 4 or about 12 weeks.

Only in-frame clones appear in the TCRdb table, and some are missing; sequencing was by immunoSEQ multiplex PCR. The sample yields about 140,000 clones, over 85% seen once. Germline V gene data show CDR1 as MNHEY and CDR2 as SVGAGI. This CDR3 spans 15 amino acids. V dropped 5 bases and J dropped 4; count of bases not matched to a gene: 9. The receptor was isolated from an adult in good health. The gene calls are TRBV6-5 and TRBJ2-7; 9 nucleotides match TRBD1. The sample was peripheral blood, taken on day 0 of AZD1222 vaccination. CDR3 protein: CASSPGTGIGYEQYF. The CDR3 DNA is TGTGCCAGCAGTCCCGGGACAGGGATCGGGTACGAGCAGTACTTC.